The subject of this entry is one T cell receptor beta chain. Its antigen is currently not known. No clone much larger than this one lies a single base away; base qualities are absent. Libraries were made using the immunoSEQ multiplex PCR assay. For the multiplex PCR, a mixture combining 60 forward primers for TCR Vbeta segments and 13 reverse primers for TCR Jbeta segments was used. Amplification of the CDR3 region of rearranged TCR beta genes was performed with a multiplex PCR assay on genomic DNA. The Illumina HiSeq System was used to sequence the amplified TCR beta libraries as 87-base-pair reads. On the study's bioinformatics: In a later analysis, tens of millions of unique TCR beta chains were counted across the approximately 640 repertoires, and about 10 million of these chains were shared by at least two donors. Raw reads were error-corrected and collapsed into unique sequences with a nearest-neighbor algorithm that merged closely related sequences to remove PCR and sequencing errors. Alignment of CDR3 sequences to IMGT reference sequences was used to assign V, D and J gene segments. For a sequence to be retained, a match of at least six nucleotides was required to both a V gene segment and a J gene segment. A rearrangement was called productive if the CDR3 had no stop codons and remained in frame with V and J, and every other rearrangement was called non-productive. Following IMGT convention, CDR3 was defined as the stretch from the second conserved V-encoded cysteine to the conserved J-encoded phenylalanine. In an earlier analysis of around 640 of the donors, sequences lacking an unambiguous match to a single V gene segment were excluded. An earlier analysis of 500 to 600 of the donors classified V segments as functional when productive rearrangements were above 56.7% and as segregating when the standard deviation between donors was above 5%. To diagnose cytomegalovirus status from the catalog of TCR beta chain sequences, a statistical classification framework was built. In a later analysis, TCR nucleotide sequences were compared against IMGT/GENE-DB human TR gene sequences so that V and J genes could be assigned. In a later analysis, CDR3 sequences and most-parsimonious VDJ recombination scenarios were assigned using the TCRdist pipeline. A later analysis defined each TCR beta chain by its CDR3 amino acid sequence plus V-gene family, and excluded reads lacking a unique V-gene family. A later analysis removed 592 highly shared, low-generation-probability nucleotide sequences to deal with suspected cross-contamination and a sequencing artifact. For each public chain, a later analysis derived a clonal expansion index from normalized ranks of inferred template counts within each repertoire. In a later analysis, generation probabilities were computed with a VDJ recombination model fitted to out-of-frame rearrangements, and the resulting probabilities were checked against IGoR. In a later analysis, TCR-TCR, TCR-HLA and TCR-CMV co-occurrence was scored with hypergeometric tests, and a repertoire-size bias correction was applied to TCR pairs. False discovery rates were estimated in a later analysis by permuting HLA or CMV assignments 20 times. A later analysis grouped co-occurring TCRs with DBSCAN, adding TCRdist sequence similarity when clustering within HLA-allele-positive subsets. Co-occurrence clustering excluded repertoires with fewer than 30,000 or more than 120,000 public chains, plus five with anomalous nucleotide sharing. TCRdb obtained this table from immuneACCESS and retained in-frame rearrangements with V and J assigned. These tables miss some clones; where compared with another copy, unresolved V genes account for less than half of the shortfall, and the remainder is unexplained. V and J calls and clone size follow that table, whereas D and trimming were derived from the DNA. This sample has about 220,000 clones in its table, and over 80% of those were observed once. Around 5% of the sample rests with the top ten.

The sample originates from a study of cytomegalovirus exposure and HLA in healthy donors (TCRdb year 2017). With regard to the full study: In an earlier analysis of approximately 500 of the donors, about 260 Gb of sequence data and 95 million to 130 million unique TCR beta sequences from some 170 million T cells were reported. An early release that covered 500 to 800 HLA-typed donors contained around 300 gigabases of sequencing data and 75 million to 100 million unique TCR sequences. The genetic ancestry cluster associated with self-reported Caucasian donors included approximately 85% of the 300 to 400 genotyped donors. The aim of the study was to test whether cataloging public T cell receptors could identify signatures of past pathogen exposure. The study used immunosequencing to profile the T cell repertoires of approximately 630 subjects and linked those repertoires to cytomegalovirus serostatus. Along with the approximately 670-subject first cohort, a separate validation cohort of 120 different subjects was used. High-throughput TCR immunosequencing, statistical association of individual TCRs with disease status, and machine learning were combined to predict cytomegalovirus infection status. A later analysis re-analyzed previously published TCR beta repertoires from 600 to 850 donors and added high-resolution HLA genotyping to study TCR occurrence patterns. The later analysis used no new phenotypic data to find candidate immune exposures, relying instead on TCR beta sequences and their occurrence across donors. An earlier analysis of 587 of the donors applied high-throughput TCR beta sequencing to assess whether each TCR beta V gene segment acted as functional or pseudogenic. Donor age, sex, ethnicity and CMV serostatus were compiled together with the repertoire data. In a later genetic analysis, genome-wide SNP genotypes for about 55% of the roughly 700 donors were used, and that subset was treated as a discovery cohort. Every discovery cohort repertoire had been produced on one sequencing platform. Both class I and class II loci were covered by HLA typing, at four-digit resolution. Typing coverage differed by locus: A, B, C, DRB1 and DQB1 were typed in roughly 629-640 donors, DQA1 in 500 to 550, DPA1 in some 610, and DPB1 in about 450. Several DR-DQ haplotypes were handled as single units for association and clustering because linkage in the cohort was strong. On average, about 200,000 unique TCR beta nucleotide sequences were sequenced per donor among about 400 genotyped donors of the cohort, with roughly 18% of those sequences being non-productive. General conclusions and limits of the study: In an earlier analysis of 587 of the donors, most TCR beta V segments appeared in productive rearrangements about 87% or about 30% of the time, broadly matching IMGT annotations. A cluster of highly shared sequence variants was judged likely to represent a technical artifact of the sequencing pipeline. Compared with equally common non-associated chains, HLA-associated TCR beta chains in a later analysis were more clonally expanded and had lower generation probabilities. According to a later analysis, parvovirus B19, influenza, CMV and Epstein-Barr virus appeared linked to several top co-occurrence clusters. Because the 87-base-pair reads could not distinguish some IMGT-functional V segments, including TRBV6-2 and TRBV6-3, those segments were excluded. According to the authors, the approach could potentially be generalized to other disease states and immunological phenotypes. A later genetic analysis associated a missense DCLRE1C variant with V-gene and J-gene trimming of TCR beta chains, and an independent cohort replicated the association. In a later analysis, the rate of TCR association differed among HLA loci, with DRB1 alleles having the most associated TCRs and HLA-C alleles having the fewest. In a later genetic analysis, fewer N-insertions in productive TCRs were reported among donors in an Asian-associated ancestry cluster than the approximately 710-donor mean. At a false discovery rate of 0.05, a later analysis linked 15,000 to 20,000 TCR beta sequences to specific HLA alleles. When HLA alleles, especially DR and DQ, strongly co-occurred, attributing TCR associations to individual alleles was difficult. The presence/absence analyses assumed that sequencing depth was roughly uniform across donors, and that assumption may not be true. Because HLA typing was missing for some donors at each locus, association tests included only the typed subset. According to a later analysis, most CMV-associated TCR beta chains appeared to be HLA-restricted, and the HLA associations seemed to be driven largely by CMV exposure. A further reported finding was that TCR beta sequences accurately predicted the HLA-A and HLA-B alleles for most subjects in the first cohort. CMV serostatus was the only immune exposure information available for the cohort. Three of the identified cytomegalovirus-associated TCR beta chains were confirmed in vitro to be specific for cytomegalovirus antigens. Only TCR beta chains were sequenced in this cohort, and the absence of alpha or paired-chain data limited detectable features. The classifier was reported to diagnose cytomegalovirus status with high specificity and sensitivity in both the original cohort and the validation cohort. Correlated functional status among segregating V segments might reflect linkage disequilibrium, but an unknown experimental factor could not be ruled out. The earlier analysis of approximately 560 of the donors excluded approximately 15 rarely observed V segments, including chromosome 9 orphons, because counts were too low. The study listed 164 TCR beta chains as associated with cytomegalovirus. Across donors, most TCR sequences were observed very rarely, whereas some public TCRs were present in many individuals.

V lost 1 base and J lost 4 bases; the stretch between them is 9 bases long. The CDR3, from cysteine to phenylalanine, totals 14 residues. Only the CDR3 portion is preserved as DNA: 42 bases, with reading frame beginning at the first base. CDR1 is given as MGHRA and CDR2 as YSYEKL, both from the germline V gene. In total, around 600 healthy bone marrow donors made up the cohort. At the time of sampling, all cohort members were nominally healthy, though unrecorded immune exposures were likely present. The donor was CMV seropositive and belonged to the group of over 250 seropositive cohort members. A peripheral blood sample was provided by each donor, and peripheral blood mononuclear cells were used for TCR beta sequencing. The Qiagen DNeasy Blood Extraction Kit was used to extract genomic DNA from the blood cell samples.

This receptor chain uses TRBV4-1 and TRBJ2-3; TRBD1 is possibly the D segment (6 matching bases). The receptor was derived from a woman aged 35 to 49 in good health and CMV-seropositive. Sequencing was done on a sample of PBMCs. At the DNA level, the sequence is TGCGCCAGCAGCCAAGGACAGGCCTCAGATACGCAGTATTTT. It translates as CASSQGQASDTQYF.